The 22 T cell receptor beta chains listed next were all sequenced from one sample in a study of OX40 agonist ivuxolimab in advanced cancers. Generated by immunoSEQ multiplex PCR, the TCRdb table keeps only in-frame clones and is missing some. Counted here are nearly 60,000 clones, approximately 80% occurring once; the ten biggest clones make up 0.7% to 0.8%. The specimen was CD4+ or CD8+ T cells sorted from blood, collected in a trial of the OX40 agonist ivuxolimab. The source is an adult with an advanced solid tumor such as melanoma, head and neck, liver or kidney cancer.

This chain uses TRBV6-1 with TRBJ2-7; D is ambiguous. In germline, CDR1 is MNHNS, CDR2 SASEGT. The CDR3 totals 14 residues. Trimming stripped 0 bases from V and 3 bases from J, with 9 bases between. The CDR3: CASSEAGQVYEQYF. In DNA, the CDR3 is TGTGCCAGCAGTGAAGCAGGGCAAGTCTACGAGCAGTACTTC.

The chain uses TRBV5-1 and TRBJ1-1; maybe TRBD1 (6 bases). V lost 2 bases and J lost 2, with 10 bases in between. Germline V gene sequence: CDR1 SGHRS, CDR2 YFSETQ. The CDR3 runs 14 residues. CDR3 bases: TGCGCCAGCAGCTTCCAGGGGCGTAACACTGAAGCTTTCTTT. As protein: CASSFQGRNTEAFF.

In DNA form, the CDR3 reads TGTGCCAGCAGGGATGGGACTGAAGCTTTCTTT. It is translated as CASRDGTEAFF. The rearrangement joins TRBV6-5 to TRBJ1-1; D gene unclear. The V end lost 6 bases, the J end lost 5 bases, and 7 bases lay between the germline ends. Germline CDR1 reads MNHEY; CDR2 reads SVGAGI. This CDR3 spans 11 amino acids.

The rearrangement links TRBV6-5 to TRBJ1-5; TRBD1 matches 7 bases. Germline-derived CDR1 and CDR2 are MNHEY and SVGAGI. V lost 6 bases, J lost 6 bases, and 8 bases stayed unmatched. This CDR3 has 14 amino acids. The CDR3 reads CASRPDRVTQPQHF. CDR3 nucleotide sequence: TGTGCCAGCAGACCAGACAGGGTCACTCAGCCCCAGCATTTT.

V gene TRBV6-6 combines with J gene TRBJ1-2; possible D gene TRBD1, 5 bases. The V gene's germline CDR1 is MNHNY and CDR2 SVGAGI (reference sequence). The length of the CDR3 is 13 residues. V dropped 6 bases and J dropped 0 bases, with 8 bases sitting between them. CDR3 bases: TGTGCCAGCAGCCCAGGGTCTAACTATGGCTACACCTTC. It codes for CASSPGSNYGYTF.

V and J are TRBV5-4 and TRBJ2-3; D gene unclear. CDR1 and CDR2 (germline): SGHNT, YYREEE (reference sequence). The CDR3 is made up of 13 amino acids. V was pared by 0 bases and J by 5 bases, with 7 bases between. This chain's CDR3 is CASSLGGLDTQYF. CDR3 coding DNA: TGTGCCAGCAGCTTGGGAGGTTTAGATACGCAGTATTTT.

This clone appeared a few times. This CDR3 is also generated by other DNA sequences in the sample. The rearrangement uses TRBV7-8 and TRBJ1-4; 7 bases line up with TRBD1. With 5 bases clipped from V and 8 bases from J, the junction kept 8 bases outside the gene matches. Germline V gene lookup returns CDR1 SGHVS and CDR2 FQNEAQ. The CDR3 covers 14 residues. CDR3 sequence: CASSQGGAGEKLFF. CDR3 DNA: TGTGCCAGCAGCCAGGGGGGAGCGGGGGAAAAACTGTTTTTT. The variable domain in full, with the rest retrieved from reference TRBV7-8 and TRBJ1-4, is GAGVSQSPRYKVAKRGQDVALRCDPISGHVSLFWYQQALGQGPEFLTYFQNEAQLDKSGLPSDRFFAERPEGSVSTLKIQRTQQEDSAVYLCASSQGGAGEKLFFGSGTQLSVL.

The rearrangement links TRBV4-2 to TRBJ2-5, with D hard to call. The V gene's germline CDR1 is LGHNA and CDR2 YNFKEQ. V dropped 5 bases and J dropped 5 bases, with 15 bases sitting between them. CDR3 length: 14 amino acids. The CDR3 DNA is TGTGCCAGCAGCAGAAGTCCCCAACCGGAGACCCAGTACTTC. Residues: CASSRSPQPETQYF.

CDR3 loop: CASSQEGLVTDTQYF. DNA of the CDR3: TGCGCCAGCAGCCAAGAGGGACTAGTAACAGATACGCAGTATTTT. This rearrangement joins TRBV4-1 to TRBJ2-3; 8 bases line up with TRBD2. Germline CDR1 MGHRA, CDR2 YSYEKL. With 0 bases clipped from V and 3 bases from J, the junction kept 2 bases outside the gene matches. The CDR3 loop spans 15 amino acids.

This clone was counted only a few times. The J gene is TRBJ2-3, the V gene TRBV4-1; D remains unclear. Germline CDR1 is MGHRA and CDR2 is YSYEKL. The CDR3 has 12 residues. The V and J ends lost 4 bases and 5 bases respectively, with 7 bases between them. The CDR3 DNA reads TGCGCCAGCAGCCGGATCGGAGATACGCAGTATTTT. Translation: CASSRIGDTQYF.

This clone was observed a handful of times. The V and J genes are TRBV6-5 and TRBJ1-6; TRBD1 might be the D (6 bases). Per germline, CDR1 MNHEY and CDR2 SVGAGI. The CDR3 sequence is 13 residues long. Trimming cost V 5 bases and J 8 bases, with 10 bases left between them. This CDR3 reads CASSRTDDSPLHF. The DNA for the CDR3 is TGTGCCAGCAGTAGGACAGATGATTCACCCCTCCACTTT.

The CDR3 DNA follows: TGTGCCAGCAGCTTAGAGGCTAGCGGGGGCTACAATGAGCAGTTCTTC. As protein: CASSLEASGGYNEQFF. The chain links TRBV11-2 to TRBJ2-1; 10 bases align to TRBD2. The CDR3 spans 16 residues. Germline lookup yields CDR1 SGHAT and CDR2 FQNNGV. V trimming: 0 bases; J trimming: 3 bases; junction bases outside the gene matches: 2.

The chain carries TRBV28 and TRBJ2-5; D may correspond to TRBD1 or TRBD2 (5 bases each). The germline CDR1 and CDR2 sequences are MDHEN and SYDVKM. The CDR3 contains 13 residues. V lost 2 bases and J lost 7, with 11 bases in between. The CDR3 region is CASSLGARGTQYF. CDR3 nucleotides: TGTGCCAGCAGTTTAGGCGCGAGGGGGACCCAGTACTTC.

The chain carries TRBV9 and TRBJ2-5, with D perhaps TRBD2 (5 bases). V lost 3 bases to trimming and J lost 1 base, with 16 bases between them. The CDR3 runs 16 residues. CDR1 is SGDLS and CDR2 is YYNGEE in the germline V gene. The DNA of the CDR3 is TGTGCCAGCAGCGGCCCTGTGGCGGGTACCCAAGAGACCCAGTACTTC. Amino acids: CASSGPVAGTQETQYF.

The chain carries TRBV2 and TRBJ2-7, with D possibly TRBD2 on 6 matching bases. From germline, CDR1 is SNHLY and CDR2 FYNNEI. The CDR3 is 14 residues long. The V end was cut by 6 bases, the J end by 0 bases, with 12 bases between. CDR3 in DNA: TGTGCCAGCAGCGGGCCGACTAGCTCCTACGAGCAGTACTTC. Residues: CASSGPTSSYEQYF.

This clone appeared a few times. The chain employs TRBV7-9 and TRBJ2-7; 8 nucleotides match TRBD1. The germline gives CDR1 SEHNR, CDR2 FQNEAQ (reference sequence). The CDR3 has 13 amino acids. V was pared by 3 bases and J by 10 bases, with 8 bases of the junction left unmatched. Here the CDR3 reads CASSFAGGGIQYF. DNA for the CDR3: TGTGCCAGCAGCTTCGCAGGGGGCGGTATACAGTACTTC.

V gene TRBV27 combines with J gene TRBJ2-7; 7 bases align to TRBD1. This CDR3 spans 16 amino acids. Trimming removed 1 base from V and 4 bases from J; junction bases left unmatched: 10. Germline V gene lookup returns CDR1 MNHEY and CDR2 SMNVEV (reference sequence). CDR3 amino acids: CASSLLRQGVRYEQYF. The DNA for the CDR3 is TGTGCCAGCAGTTTATTACGGCAGGGGGTTCGATACGAGCAGTACTTC.

The chain is built from TRBV9 and TRBJ1-5; tentatively, D is TRBD1 (6 bases). Germline-derived CDR1 and CDR2 are SGDLS and YYNGEE. V shed 0 bases and J shed 0 bases, with 13 bases lying between them. This CDR3 comprises 17 residues. CDR3 coding DNA: TGTGCCAGCAGCGTAGGAAAAGGGGGGCATAGCAATCAGCCCCAGCATTTT. Residues: CASSVGKGGHSNQPQHF.

CDR3 amino acids: CASSSSGPVRADTQYF. CDR3 in DNA: TGCGCCAGCAGCTCCTCAGGGCCGGTGCGGGCAGATACGCAGTATTTT. The chain uses TRBV5-1 and TRBJ2-3; D possibly matches TRBD1 or TRBD2 (5 bases each). The length of the CDR3 is 16 residues. V lost 3 bases and J 4 bases, leaving 18 bases between the germline ends. The germline gives CDR1 SGHRS, CDR2 YFSETQ.

The chain recombines TRBV28 with TRBJ2-5; D not certain. CDR3 length: 12 amino acids. The V end was cut by 10 bases, the J end by 1 base, with 10 bases between. Germline CDR1 MDHEN, CDR2 SYDVKM. The CDR3 nucleotides read TGTGCCACCACATTCCGCCAAGAGACCCAGTACTTC. The encoded protein is CATTFRQETQYF. Full variable domain (missing parts from reference TRBV28 and TRBJ2-5): DVKVTQSSRYLVKRTGEKVFLECVQDMDHENMFWYRQDPGLGLRLIYFSYDVKMKEKGDIPEGYSVSREKKERFSLILESASTNQTSMYLCATTFRQETQYFGPGTRLLVL.

This chain links TRBV6-6 with TRBJ2-7; 9 bases line up with TRBD1. The germline V gene has CDR1 MNHNY and CDR2 SVGAGI (reference sequence). The CDR3 sequence is 16 residues long. V lost 2 bases and J lost 1; bases outside the gene matches: 6. The CDR3 sequence: CASSYGQGRNSYEQYF. The CDR3 coding sequence is TGTGCCAGCAGTTACGGACAGGGGAGAAATTCCTACGAGCAGTACTTC.

The V gene is TRBV6-6, the J gene TRBJ2-7; D is ambiguous. Per germline, CDR1 MNHNY and CDR2 SVGAGI (reference sequence). Trimming took 2 bases from V and 7 from J, leaving 12 bases between them. CDR3 length: 13 amino acids. In DNA, the CDR3 is TGTGCCAGCAGTTACCAGAGAATGGGAGAGCAGTACTTC. Residues: CASSYQRMGEQYF.